This T cell receptor (beta chain) was obtained from a study of cytomegalovirus exposure and HLA in healthy donors. Germline V gene sequence: CDR1 MDHEN, CDR2 SYDVKM. Trimming pared 2 bases from V and 7 bases from J, leaving 18 bases between. This CDR3 comprises 15 residues. A multiplex PCR was run with 60 Vbeta primers and 13 Jbeta primers. In the original processing: Later analysis identified roughly 84 million unique TCR beta chains, 9 million to 12 million shared. Data came from immunoSEQ multiplex PCR; TCRdb stores just in-frame clones and leaves some out. D and trimming were read from the DNA, whereas the V and J calls and clone size are those reported in that table. The sample lists some 200,000 clones, 65% to 90% seen once, with roughly 1.5% in the top ten.

This clonotype was sampled from a girl aged 5 to 17 in good health and CMV-seronegative. Sequenced: PBMCs. The chain recombines TRBV28 with TRBJ2-7; D is perhaps TRBD1 (7 bases). The CDR3 region is CASSLRAGGLLEQYF. CDR3 DNA: TGTGCCAGCAGTTTAAGGGCAGGGGGGTTGCTGGAGCAGTACTTC.